Listed here are 30 T cell receptor beta chains from one sample, sequenced in a study of T cell responses to AZD1222 COVID-19 vaccine. The repertoire was sequenced with immunoSEQ multiplex PCR; TCRdb's copy has only in-frame clones and lacks some. Of about 54,000 clones in the sample, roughly four fifths were seen once. The sample was peripheral blood, taken on day 0 of AZD1222 vaccination. The receptor set was obtained from an adult in good health.

The count of this clone is one. V is TRBV7-2 and J is TRBJ1-5, with D possibly TRBD1 on 5 matching bases. This CDR3 has 15 residues. With 2 bases removed from V and 1 base from J, the gap between germline ends came to 9 bases. The V gene's germline CDR1 is SGHTA and CDR2 FQGNSA. CDR3 region: CASSLQGGSNQPQHF. Written as DNA, the CDR3 is TGTGCCAGCAGCTTACAGGGAGGGAGCAATCAGCCCCAGCATTTT.

The chain combines TRBV11-2 with TRBJ2-5; 11 bases agree with TRBD1. With V trimmed by 5 bases and J by 0 bases, 5 bases remained unmatched. Germline assignment: CDR1 SGHAT and CDR2 FQNNGV. This CDR3 spans 16 amino acids. The CDR3 sequence: CASSRWGQGDQETQYF. CDR3 nucleotides: TGTGCCAGCAGCCGATGGGGACAGGGGGACCAAGAGACCCAGTACTTC.

The chain carries TRBV19 and TRBJ1-5, with D hard to call. The ends were cut back, 11 bases at V and 6 bases at J, with 5 bases in the middle. From germline, CDR1 is LNHDA and CDR2 SQIVND (reference sequence). This CDR3 comprises 9 residues. The CDR3 region has the DNA TGTGCCGTGGGTCAGCCCCAGCATTTT. The encoded protein is CAVGQPQHF.

The chain recombines TRBV19 with TRBJ1-2, with TRBD1 matching over 9 bases. The germline gives CDR1 LNHDA, CDR2 SQIVND (reference sequence). The CDR3 runs to 12 residues. V shed 3 bases and J 12 bases; nucleotides not matched to a gene: 5. CDR3 coding DNA: TGTGCCAGTAGTATCCGGACAGGGGAACACACCTTC. Translating gives CASSIRTGEHTF.

The chain combines TRBV6-2 or TRBV6-3 with TRBJ2-5; 10 positions match TRBD2. Trimming took 0 bases from V and 2 from J; bases not matched to a gene: 0. From germline, CDR1 is MNHEY and CDR2 SVGEGT. The length of the CDR3 is 15 residues. CDR3 in DNA: TGTGCCAGCAGTTACTCGGGACTAGCGCAAGAGACCCAGTACTTC. Protein product: CASSYSGLAQETQYF.

This clone is medium-sized. This chain links TRBV7-2 with TRBJ2-6, with D possibly being TRBD1 or TRBD2 (6 bases each). The CDR3 has 18 residues. V was clipped by 0 bases and J by 2 bases, with 14 bases between them. Per germline, CDR1 SGHTA and CDR2 FQGNSA. The CDR3 loop is CASSLAGGGRTGANVLTF. In nucleotides, the CDR3 is TGTGCCAGCAGCTTAGCAGGAGGGGGGAGAACTGGGGCCAACGTCCTGACTTTC.

The chain joins TRBV6-5 to TRBJ1-5; tentatively, D is TRBD1 (6 bases). Trimming left V 2 bases short and J 7 bases short, with 9 bases between. This CDR3 is built from 13 residues. From germline, CDR1 is MNHEY and CDR2 SVGAGI. DNA for the CDR3: TGTGCCAGCAGTTACGGGGGCGGCCAGCCCCAGCATTTT. It is translated as CASSYGGGQPQHF.

The chain joins TRBV5-6 to TRBJ1-2, with D possibly being TRBD1 (6 bases). The CDR3 has 15 amino acids. V was pared by 0 bases and J by 4 bases, with 13 bases between. CDR1 is SGHDT and CDR2 is YYEEEE in the germline V gene. This CDR3 reads CASSLVVGGGYGYTF. The CDR3 DNA follows: TGTGCCAGCAGCTTGGTGGTAGGGGGAGGCTATGGCTACACCTTC. The whole variable domain, remainder taken from reference TRBV5-6 and TRBJ1-2, is DAGVTQSPTHLIKTRGQQVTLRCSPKSGHDTVSWYQQALGQGPQFIFQYYEEEERQRGNFPDRFSGHQFPNYSSELNVNALLLGDSALYLCASSLVVGGGYGYTFGSGTRLTVV.

The chain joins TRBV19 to TRBJ1-2; D possibly corresponds to TRBD1 (5 bases). There are 14 residues in the CDR3. Germline V gene data show CDR1 as LNHDA and CDR2 as SQIVND (reference sequence). Trimming stripped 1 base from V and 5 bases from J, with 11 bases between. CDR3 protein: CASSIADTLYGYTF. In DNA form, the CDR3 reads TGTGCCAGTAGTATAGCGGACACCTTGTATGGCTACACCTTC. Full variable domain (missing parts from reference TRBV19 and TRBJ1-2): DGGITQSPKYLFRKEGQNVTLSCEQNLNHDAMYWYRQDPGQGLRLIYYSQIVNDFQKGDIAEGYSVSREKKESFPLTVTSAQKNPTAFYLCASSIADTLYGYTFGSGTRLTVV.

V is TRBV25-1 and J is TRBJ2-3; the match to TRBD1 covers 7 bases. The CDR3 length is 16 residues. With 5 bases clipped from V and 0 bases from J, the junction kept 8 bases outside the gene matches. The germline gives CDR1 MGHDK, CDR2 SYGVNS. The CDR3 DNA sequence: TGTGCCAGCAGTTCTCTGGGGACAGCTAGCACAGATACGCAGTATTTT. It specifies CASSSLGTASTDTQYF.

The CDR3 loop is CASSPTRETQYF. Written as DNA, the CDR3 is TGCGCCAGCAGCCCTACAAGAGAGACCCAGTACTTC. The chain carries TRBV5-1 and TRBJ2-5; D ambiguous. The V gene lost 4 bases and the J gene lost 4 bases, with 8 bases spanning the gap. This CDR3 comprises 12 residues. Germline-derived CDR1 and CDR2 are SGHRS and YFSETQ.

This clone was seen once. The chain employs TRBV7-9 and TRBJ1-4, with D possibly being TRBD1 (6 bases). Trimming left V 5 bases short and J 4 bases short, with 14 bases between. Germline lookup yields CDR1 SEHNR and CDR2 FQNEAQ (reference sequence). The CDR3 spans 15 residues. In DNA form, the CDR3 reads TGTGCCAGCAGCCCCCGGACAGAGTTTAATGAAAAACTGTTTTTT. Its protein is CASSPRTEFNEKLFF.

The chain combines TRBV29-1 with TRBJ1-2; D gene uncertain. The V and J ends lost 4 bases and 3 bases respectively, with 9 bases between them. This CDR3 contains 12 residues. CDR1 and CDR2 (germline): SQVTM, ANQGSEA. The CDR3 loop is CSVADGDYGYTF. The CDR3, as DNA: TGCAGCGTTGCCGACGGGGACTATGGCTACACCTTC.

The gene calls are TRBV7-2 and TRBJ1-4; TRBD1 matches 9 bases. The CDR3 runs 16 residues. The J segment lost 3 bases and the V segment lost 1 base, leaving 3 bases of the junction unmatched. Germline CDR1 SGHTA, CDR2 FQGNSA. CDR3 DNA sequence: TGTGCCAGCAGCTTAGGGGGACAGGGATCTAATGAAAAACTGTTTTTT. It yields the protein CASSLGGQGSNEKLFF.

CDR3 loop: CASRNTGEYGYTF. DNA for the CDR3: TGTGCCAGCAGGAACACAGGGGAGTATGGCTACACCTTC. The chain employs TRBV2 and TRBJ1-2; 7 bases match TRBD1. Trimming at V came to 6 bases and at J to 5 bases, leaving 6 bases not matched to a gene. CDR3 length: 13 amino acids. CDR1 and CDR2 from the germline V gene are SNHLY and FYNNEI.

The rearrangement links TRBV28 to TRBJ1-5; TRBD1 agrees at 9 bases. J gave up 6 bases and V 4 bases, and 4 bases lay outside the gene matches. The CDR3 consists of 14 residues. CDR1 and CDR2 from the germline V gene are MDHEN and SYDVKM. CDR3 sequence: CASSSTGGLQPQHF. The CDR3 nucleotides read TGTGCCAGCAGTTCGACAGGGGGTCTTCAGCCCCAGCATTTT. Filled out from reference TRBV28 and TRBJ1-5, the complete variable domain reads DVKVTQSSRYLVKRTGEKVFLECVQDMDHENMFWYRQDPGLGLRLIYFSYDVKMKEKGDIPEGYSVSREKKERFSLILESASTNQTSMYLCASSSTGGLQPQHFGDGTRLSIL.

The chain employs TRBV7-9 and TRBJ2-2; 8 nucleotides align to TRBD2. V shed 2 bases and J 5 bases; nucleotides not matched to a gene: 4. The V gene's germline CDR1 is SEHNR and CDR2 FQNEAQ (reference sequence). The CDR3 totals 15 residues. The CDR3 nucleotides read TGTGCCAGCAGCTTAAGAGCGGGGGAAACCGGGGAGCTGTTTTTT. Protein: CASSLRAGETGELFF.

The chain links TRBV27 to TRBJ2-6; TRBD2 might be the D (5 bases). The CDR3 covers 13 residues. Germline V gene sequence: CDR1 MNHEY, CDR2 SMNVEV (reference sequence). Deletions cut 5 bases from V and 10 bases from J, with 12 bases between. CDR3 sequence reads: CASSREGVNVLTF. CDR3 bases: TGTGCCAGCAGTCGTGAGGGAGTTAACGTCCTGACTTTC.

In its sample, this clone was seen once. The chain combines TRBV19 with TRBJ2-2; 11 nucleotides agree with TRBD1. CDR1 and CDR2 from the germline V gene are LNHDA and SQIVND (reference sequence). The CDR3 spans 14 residues. Trimming removed 9 bases from V and 6 bases from J; junction bases left unmatched: 6. The CDR3 here is CASTGQGVPGELFF. For the CDR3, the DNA is TGTGCCAGCACGGGACAGGGGGTACCCGGGGAGCTGTTTTTT. Drawing the rest from reference TRBV19 and TRBJ2-2, the complete variable domain is DGGITQSPKYLFRKEGQNVTLSCEQNLNHDAMYWYRQDPGQGLRLIYYSQIVNDFQKGDIAEGYSVSREKKESFPLTVTSAQKNPTAFYLCASTGQGVPGELFFGEGSRLTVL.

The rearrangement uses TRBV18 and TRBJ1-1; the D gene is possibly TRBD1 (5 bases). The germline V and J ends were trimmed by 2 bases and 2 bases, with 15 bases remaining between them. CDR1 is KGHSH, CDR2 LQKENI, per germline. The CDR3 consists of 16 residues. The CDR3 DNA reads as TGTGCCAGCTCACCAACGAGGGGTCCCCACAACACTGAAGCTTTCTTT. It translates to CASSPTRGPHNTEAFF.

The chain has TRBV19 and TRBJ2-5, with TRBD2 matching over 9 bases. The length of the CDR3 is 14 residues. CDR1 is LNHDA and CDR2 is SQIVND in the germline V gene (reference sequence). Trimming removed 5 bases from V and 5 bases from J; junction bases left unmatched: 6. CDR3 protein: CASSSGLAVETQYF. CDR3 nucleotide sequence: TGTGCCAGTAGTTCGGGACTAGCAGTCGAGACCCAGTACTTC.

The rearrangement links TRBV7-3 to TRBJ2-1; the D call may be TRBD1 or TRBD2 (5 bases each). The CDR3 is 15 residues long. V lost 5 bases to trimming and J lost 3 bases, with 14 bases between them. Germline loops: CDR1 SGHTA, CDR2 FQGTGA. CDR3 nucleotides: TGTGCCAGCAGCCCCTTCCCGGGGCGCTACAATGAGCAGTTCTTC. This gives the protein CASSPFPGRYNEQFF.

The chain joins TRBV5-4 to TRBJ2-3; a weak D match, TRBD2 (5 bases). The CDR3 is 13 amino acids. Per the germline V gene, CDR1 is SGHNT and CDR2 is YYREEE (reference sequence). The V end was cut by 2 bases, the J end by 5 bases, with 9 bases between. The CDR3 loop is CASSFAGRDTQYF. CDR3 nucleotides: TGTGCCAGCAGCTTTGCGGGCCGAGATACGCAGTATTTT.

V gene TRBV27 combines with J gene TRBJ1-2, with a possible D match to TRBD1 (5 bases). Germline V gene data show CDR1 as MNHEY and CDR2 as SMNVEV (reference sequence). This CDR3 contains 13 residues. Trimming removed 3 bases at V and 6 bases at J, with 11 bases between. The CDR3 loop is CASSLGQSDGYTF. CDR3 nucleotide sequence: TGTGCCAGCAGTTTGGGGCAGTCAGATGGCTACACCTTC.

This clone showed up just once. This chain links TRBV7-3 with TRBJ2-2; TRBD1 matches 7 bases. CDR1 is SGHTA, CDR2 FQGTGA, per germline. Losses at the gene ends were 7 bases for V and 0 bases for J; bases not matched to a gene: 8. The CDR3 has 16 amino acids. CDR3 sequence: CASNTLDRANTGELFF. The CDR3 bases are TGTGCCAGCAATACTTTAGACAGGGCGAACACCGGGGAGCTGTTTTTT.

The rearrangement links TRBV5-1 to TRBJ2-7; 10 bases line up with TRBD2. J gave up 4 bases and V 2 bases, and 3 bases lay outside the gene matches. CDR3 length: 14 amino acids. Germline assignment: CDR1 SGHRS and CDR2 YFSETQ. The CDR3 sequence: CASSFGTSEYEQYF. The CDR3 nucleotides are TGCGCCAGCAGCTTTGGGACTAGCGAGTACGAGCAGTACTTC. The whole variable domain, remainder taken from reference TRBV5-1 and TRBJ2-7, is KAGVTQTPRYLIKTRGQQVTLSCSPISGHRSVSWYQQTPGQGLQFLFEYFSETQRNKGNFPGRFSGRQFSNSRSEMNVSTLELGDSALYLCASSFGTSEYEQYFGPGTRLTVT.

This chain connects TRBV5-1 to TRBJ1-2, with unresolved D. CDR3 length: 17 amino acids. CDR1 is SGHRS and CDR2 is YFSETQ in the germline V gene. V lost 0 bases to trimming and J lost 6 bases, with 21 bases between them. As DNA, the CDR3 is TGCGCCAGCAGCTTGGATGTGGGGATTATAAGCCCCAATGGCTACACCTTC. Encoded protein: CASSLDVGIISPNGYTF. The variable domain in full, with the rest retrieved from reference TRBV5-1 and TRBJ1-2, is KAGVTQTPRYLIKTRGQQVTLSCSPISGHRSVSWYQQTPGQGLQFLFEYFSETQRNKGNFPGRFSGRQFSNSRSEMNVSTLELGDSALYLCASSLDVGIISPNGYTFGSGTRLTVV.

The chain is built from TRBV3-1 (or the pseudogene TRBV3-2) and TRBJ1-1, with unresolved D. The V gene's germline CDR1 is LGHDT and CDR2 YNNKEL (reference sequence). This CDR3 has 14 residues. The ends were cut back, 0 bases at V and 2 bases at J, with 7 bases in the middle. The CDR3 DNA reads TGTGCCAGCAGCCAAGACAGCGGTAACACTGAAGCTTTCTTT. It codes for CASSQDSGNTEAFF.

The V call is TRBV30, the J call TRBJ2-1; D unresolved. Germline V CDR1 and CDR2: GTSNPN, SVGIG (reference sequence). Trimming left V 4 bases short and J 5 bases short, with 15 bases between. The CDR3 is 14 amino acids. The DNA for the CDR3 is TGTGCCTGGACCGCTCCGGGCTTACACAATGAGCAGTTCTTC. It codes for CAWTAPGLHNEQFF. The full variable domain, rest sourced from reference TRBV30 and TRBJ2-1, is SQTIHQWPATLVQPVGSPLSLECTVEGTSNPNLYWYRQAAGRGLQLLFYSVGIGQISSEVPQNLSASRPQDRQFILSSKKLLLSDSGFYLCAWTAPGLHNEQFFGPGTRLTVL.

The chain carries TRBV6-6 and TRBJ1-2; the D gene is possibly TRBD1 (6 bases). V dropped 4 bases and J dropped 2 bases, with 17 bases sitting between them. CDR3 length: 16 amino acids. Per germline, CDR1 MNHNY and CDR2 SVGAGI (reference sequence). The CDR3 reads CASSLAGGGGNYGYTF. DNA of the CDR3: TGTGCCAGCAGTTTGGCGGGGGGAGGGGGAAACTATGGCTACACCTTC.